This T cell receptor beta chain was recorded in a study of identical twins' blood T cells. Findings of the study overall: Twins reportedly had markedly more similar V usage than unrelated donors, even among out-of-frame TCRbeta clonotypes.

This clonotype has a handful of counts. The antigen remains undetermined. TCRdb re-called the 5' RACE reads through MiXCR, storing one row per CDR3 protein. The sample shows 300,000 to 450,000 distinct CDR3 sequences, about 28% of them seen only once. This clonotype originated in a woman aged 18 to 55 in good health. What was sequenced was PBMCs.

The CDR3 nucleotides read TGCAGTGCTAGAGAGTCAGGGGTTGGCTATGGCTACACCTTC. Protein product: CSARESGVGYGYTF. The V call is TRBV20-1, the J call TRBJ1-2, with D tentatively TRBD1 (6 bases). V was cut by 0 bases and J by 4 bases, with 12 bases left in between. The germline V gene has CDR1 DFQATT and CDR2 SNEGSKA (reference sequence). This CDR3 spans 14 amino acids.